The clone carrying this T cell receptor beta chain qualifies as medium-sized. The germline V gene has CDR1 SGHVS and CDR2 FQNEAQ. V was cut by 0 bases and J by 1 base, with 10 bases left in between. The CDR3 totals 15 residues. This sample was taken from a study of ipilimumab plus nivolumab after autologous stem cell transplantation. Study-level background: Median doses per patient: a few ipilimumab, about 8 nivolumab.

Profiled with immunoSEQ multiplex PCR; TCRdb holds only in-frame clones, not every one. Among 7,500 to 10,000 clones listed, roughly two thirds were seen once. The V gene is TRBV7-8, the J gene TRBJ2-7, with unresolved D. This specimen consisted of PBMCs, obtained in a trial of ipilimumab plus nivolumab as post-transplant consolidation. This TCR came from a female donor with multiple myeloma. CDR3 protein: CASSLAGSESYEQYF. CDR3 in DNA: TGTGCCAGCAGCTTAGCGGGGTCAGAATCCTACGAGCAGTACTTC.